Included here is one T cell receptor (beta chain) sequence, with context. These data originate in a study of blood T cell repertoires in COVID-19. Original analysis: From reference gene primer amplification, estimates of nucleated cell counts were derived. This table comes from immunoSEQ multiplex PCR, and its TCRdb copy is limited to in-frame clones, with some not included. That table supplies the V and J calls and clone size; D and trimming were determined from the DNA. The sample has over 90,000 clones, 88% seen once. V gave up 6 bases and J gave up 3 bases, with 13 bases separating them. The CDR3 runs to 14 residues. CDR1 and CDR2 (germline): MNHEY, SVGAGI.

This TCR was recovered from a human donor in a cohort sampled during active COVID-19. Sequencing input: peripheral blood. This chain uses TRBV6-5 with TRBJ2-3; D uncertain. The CDR3 sequence is CASSSRSRTDTQYF. The CDR3, as DNA: TGTGCCAGCAGCTCGCGATCAAGAACAGATACGCAGTATTTT.